This T cell receptor (beta chain) is drawn from a study of T cells generated in artificial thymic organoids (dated by TCRdb to about 2017). For context, the study as a whole: The study compared the TCR alpha and beta CDR3 repertoires of CD8 single positive T cells derived from in vitro artificial thymic organoids against those of naive CD8 T cells from thymus and peripheral blood. The displayed repertoire sequencing data were described as being representative of three independent experiments. What the authors observed across the whole study: Organoid-derived T cells showed no skewing in Valpha or Vbeta usage, which argues against dominance of unconventional lineages or clonal expansions. The TCR clonotype diversity of organoid-derived CD8 single positive T cells was physiological and comparable to that of naive CD8 T cells from thymus and blood.

Trimming takes 8 bases from V and 3 bases from J, and the germline ends sit 7 bases apart. Measured from the cysteine to the phenylalanine, the CDR3 is 11 residues long. Of the read, only the CDR3 DNA is kept; its 33 bases are in frame from base 1. Reading the germline V gene gives CDR1 MGHDK and CDR2 SYGVNS. About this clonotype: The clone's antigen remains unknown. Base qualities are not at hand, and no much larger clone is one base apart.

To build artificial thymic organoids, human HSPCs were aggregated with MS5 murine stromal cells transduced with human DLL1, and the aggregates were cultured at an air-liquid interface. Hematopoietic stem and progenitor cells that were CD34+CD3-, FACS-purified and depleted of residual T cells served as the seed cells for the organoids. The organoids were grown in serum-free RB27 medium, which consisted of RPMI 1640 supplemented with B27, FLT3L, IL-7 and ascorbic acid. Before RNA extraction, CD3+TCRalphabeta+CD8 single positive T cells from organoids and thymus were sorted by FACS. For each sample, total RNA was purified from around 40,000 to 200,000 sorted cells using the RNeasy Micro kit, and RNA quality was checked on an Agilent RNA 6000 Nano chip. Separate semi-nested PCR amplifications were run for the TCRalpha and TCRbeta libraries, using Advantage 2 and reverse primers located in the TRAC or TRBC constant regions. The amount of total RNA used for first-strand cDNA synthesis ranged from about 3.5 to 550 ng. The TCR cDNA libraries were generated by 5'-RACE using the SMARTer PCR cDNA Synthesis kit, with a poly-dT primer driving first-strand synthesis. Each semi-nested reverse primer in the constant region carried a 5-nucleotide sample-specific barcode, and the resulting products were cleaned up with the Zymo DNA Clean and Concentrator-5 kit. Up to ten barcoded samples were pooled, ligated to Illumina adaptors and sequenced as 2 x 150 bp paired-end reads on an Illumina MiSeq. Per the original workflow: After demultiplexing, reads were aligned with BLAT to a custom library containing all human TRAV, TRAJ, TRBV, TRBD and TRBJ combinations from IMGT. The best BLAT hits were picked using pslCDnaFilter (-maxAligns=1, -ignoreIntrons), and custom Perl scripts were used to calculate clonotype frequencies. Clones were called with MiXCR by TCRdb after fastp trimmed the public reads at Q25, and only in-frame beta chains were retained. Rows matching on CDR3 protein sequence are summarized as one entry with the most common DNA and genes. What appears here as the V and J calls and clone size reflects TCRdb's work, not the paper's. This sample lists 6,000 to 8,000 distinct CDR3 sequences; more than 20% were detected once. Less than 3.5% of the sample goes to the ten largest clones.

The sequence was obtained from a human donor who gave cord blood stem cells for thymic organoid culture, a cardiac surgery patient who gave postnatal thymus, or a blood donor (not recorded which). Sequenced sample: naive CD8+ T cells grown in artificial thymic organoids from cord blood stem and progenitor cells. The label giving this sample's cell subset or site can be read as: CD3+TCRalphabeta+CD8SP T cells; for blood, CD45RO-CCR7+ naive CD8+ T cells. The chain is assembled from TRBV25-1 and TRBJ1-2; TRBD1 is possibly the D segment (5 matching bases). The DNA sequence is TGTGCCAGCGGGGGTCACTATGGCTACACCTTC. Its protein reads: CASGGHYGYTF.